This T cell receptor (beta chain) was captured in a study of blood T cells in healthy people across ages. With a J-beta primer mix and a sample-barcoded 5' primer, a second PCR ran about 7 to 11 cycles. TCRdb independently ran MiXCR on the 5' RACE reads; one entry per CDR3 protein. The data contain about 1,800,000 distinct CDR3 sequences, about 28% of them singletons. Study results and caveats: Diversity estimated from one million T cells was considered an underestimate. With age, beta diversity per million T cells declined roughly linearly, significantly by 35 to 40.

Of note for this clonotype: What it binds is unknown. A much larger clone sits a single nucleotide away, making a read error possible.

V was clipped by 4 bases and J by 1 base; unmatched bases: 2. The CDR3 is made up of 14 amino acids. Collection of 8.5 to 10 milliliters of peripheral blood was performed for each donor. The receptor's source is a woman under 40 in good health. The gene calls are TRBV12-3 or TRBV12-4 and TRBJ2-3, with 7 bases identical to TRBD2. Sequencing used blood. CDR3 protein: CASSCTSGTDTQYF. The CDR3 region has the DNA TGTGCCAGCAGTTGTACTAGCGGCACAGATACGCAGTATTTT.